Following are 28 T cell receptor beta chains from one sample sequenced in a study of blood T cell repertoires in COVID-19. TCRdb's table, derived via immunoSEQ multiplex PCR, lists solely in-frame clones and lacks some. This table has around 280,000 clones, around four fifths appearing once. Sequencing was performed on peripheral blood. All receptors come from a woman between 50 and 59 years old with active or convalescent COVID-19.

This chain joins TRBV27 and TRBJ2-7, with TRBD1 as a possible D gene (5 bases). The ends were cut back, 3 bases at V and 3 bases at J, with 9 bases in the middle. Per germline, CDR1 MNHEY and CDR2 SMNVEV (reference sequence). This CDR3 contains 13 residues. The CDR3 sequence is CASSFDSLYEQYF. For the CDR3, the DNA is TGTGCCAGCAGTTTCGACAGCCTCTACGAGCAGTACTTC.

The V gene is TRBV6-1, the J gene TRBJ1-6; 8 bases map to TRBD1. The CDR3 totals 14 residues. The junction had 3 bases not matched to a gene; V was cut back by 2 bases and J by 9 bases. Germline V gene lookup returns CDR1 MNHNS and CDR2 SASEGT. The CDR3 DNA reads TGTGCCAGCAGTGAACAGGGGGCTAGTTCACCCCTCCACTTT. This gives the protein CASSEQGASSPLHF.

The chain is built from TRBV6-1 and TRBJ2-1; 8 nucleotides agree with TRBD2. The J segment lost 4 bases and the V segment lost 1 base, leaving 9 bases of the junction unmatched. CDR3 length: 17 amino acids. Germline V CDR1 and CDR2: MNHNS, SASEGT. CDR3 amino acids: CASSEGDSGKRYNEQFF. The CDR3 DNA reads as TGTGCCAGCAGTGAAGGGGATAGCGGGAAACGATACAATGAGCAGTTCTTC.

This chain uses TRBV7-9 with TRBJ1-2; D might be TRBD1 (5 bases). This CDR3 spans 14 amino acids. From germline, CDR1 is SEHNR and CDR2 FQNEAQ (reference sequence). Trimming left V 5 bases short and J 0 bases short, with 10 bases between. The CDR3: CASSETDSNYGYTF. For the CDR3, the DNA is TGTGCCAGCAGCGAGACAGATTCTAACTATGGCTACACCTTC.

The chain joins TRBV6-1 to TRBJ2-3; TRBD1 agrees at 7 bases. Trimming removed 0 bases from V and 5 bases from J; junction bases left unmatched: 8. CDR1 is MNHNS, CDR2 SASEGT, per germline. The CDR3 is 16 residues long. CDR3 region: CASSEAGTAVRDTQYF. Here the CDR3 DNA reads TGTGCCAGCAGTGAAGCCGGGACAGCGGTCAGAGATACGCAGTATTTT.

The genes are TRBV5-4 and TRBJ2-3; weak D call: TRBD2 (6 bases). The V end lost 3 bases, the J end lost 0 bases, and 11 bases lay between the germline ends. The CDR3 contains 15 residues. Germline CDR1 is SGHNT and CDR2 is YYREEE (reference sequence). The chain's CDR3 is CASSSPTRSTDTQYF. CDR3 sequence (DNA): TGTGCCAGCAGCTCCCCGACTAGGAGCACAGATACGCAGTATTTT.

The V gene is TRBV5-1, the J gene TRBJ2-7; weak D call: TRBD1 (7 bases). The germline V gene encodes CDR1 SGHRS and CDR2 YFSETQ. V was shortened by 3 bases and J by 5 bases, with 21 bases between the two germline ends. The CDR3 has 16 amino acids. The CDR3 DNA is TGCGCCAGCAGCTCTATATGGGAGACAGGGAGGAACGAGCAGTACTTC. Translating it yields CASSSIWETGRNEQYF.

The chain is built from TRBV15 and TRBJ1-2; D may be TRBD1 (6 bases). In germline, CDR1 is LNHNV, CDR2 YYDKDF (reference sequence). The CDR3 has 13 residues. V gave up 5 bases and J gave up 1 base, with 8 bases separating them. CDR3 sequence: CATSLDSNYGYTF. DNA for the CDR3: TGTGCCACCAGCCTGGACAGTAACTATGGCTACACCTTC.

The table lists this clone with a count of one. This CDR3 reads CASSLTVLGQRDTEAFF. In nucleotides, the CDR3 is TGCGCCAGCAGCTTGACGGTTCTGGGGCAAAGGGACACTGAAGCTTTCTTT. This chain uses TRBV5-1 with TRBJ1-1; perhaps TRBD1 as D (5 bases). The CDR3 totals 17 residues. Deletions cut 1 base from V and 3 bases from J, with 19 bases between. Germline CDR1 and CDR2: SGHRS and YFSETQ.

In its sample, this clone was seen a few times. The chain uses TRBV29-1 and TRBJ1-2; the match to TRBD1 covers 9 bases. This CDR3 spans 12 amino acids. The V segment lost 6 bases and the J segment 7 bases; nucleotides outside the gene matches: 6. From germline, CDR1 is SQVTM and CDR2 ANQGSEA. CDR3 DNA: TGCAGCGTCGGGGACAGGGCGGGTGGCTACACCTTC. Amino acid sequence: CSVGDRAGGYTF.

This rearrangement joins TRBV28 to TRBJ1-5; 7 bases are shared with TRBD1. CDR1 MDHEN and CDR2 SYDVKM come from the germline V gene. Losses at the gene ends were 8 bases for V and 4 bases for J; bases not matched to a gene: 2. This CDR3 comprises 12 residues. The CDR3 DNA reads TGTGCCAGCCGGGACAGTAATCAGCCCCAGCATTTT. Protein: CASRDSNQPQHF.

This chain joins TRBV28 and TRBJ1-2, with 9 bases aligning to TRBD1. The CDR3 sequence is 14 residues long. Germline CDR1 MDHEN, CDR2 SYDVKM. J was trimmed by 2 bases and V by 6 bases; bases with no gene match: 4. The CDR3 region has the DNA TGTGCCAGCAGGAGGGACAGGGTAAACTATGGCTACACCTTC. Translated, it gives CASRRDRVNYGYTF.

The V gene is TRBV7-9, the J gene TRBJ1-4; D gene uncertain. Looked up from germline, CDR1 is SEHNR and CDR2 is FQNEAQ (reference sequence). Trimming pared 2 bases from V and 7 bases from J, leaving 14 bases between. The CDR3 has 15 residues. This CDR3 is CASSLFTLRGEKLFF. CDR3 in DNA: TGTGCCAGCAGCTTATTTACTCTTCGGGGTGAAAAACTGTTTTTT.

The rearrangement links TRBV18 to TRBJ1-2, with D possibly matching TRBD1 (5 bases). The CDR3 length is 15 residues. Germline assignment: CDR1 KGHSH and CDR2 LQKENI. Trimming removed 4 bases at V and 4 bases at J, with 16 bases between. The CDR3 loop is CASSQTGQVIYGYTF. CDR3 bases: TGTGCCAGCTCACAAACTGGACAAGTCATCTATGGCTACACCTTC. The whole variable domain, remainder taken from reference TRBV18 and TRBJ1-2, is NAGVMQNPRHLVRRRGQEARLRCSPMKGHSHVYWYRQLPEEGLKFMVYLQKENIIDESGMPKERFSAEFPKEGPSILRIQQVVRGDSAAYFCASSQTGQVIYGYTFGSGTRLTVV.

The chain joins TRBV7-8 to TRBJ2-7, with D possibly being TRBD2 (5 bases). Germline CDR1 and CDR2: SGHVS and FQNEAQ. CDR3 length equals 15 residues. Trimming removed 5 bases at V and 1 base at J, with 15 bases between. CDR3 DNA: TGTGCCAGCAGCCAGACAACTAGAGGATCCTACGAGCAGTACTTC. Protein sequence: CASSQTTRGSYEQYF. Full variable domain (remainder filled in from reference TRBV7-8 and TRBJ2-7): GAGVSQSPRYKVAKRGQDVALRCDPISGHVSLFWYQQALGQGPEFLTYFQNEAQLDKSGLPSDRFFAERPEGSVSTLKIQRTQQEDSAVYLCASSQTTRGSYEQYFGPGTRLTVT.

This clone has a handful of counts. Different DNA sequences within this sample yield the same CDR3. The rearrangement joins TRBV6-5 to TRBJ1-5; D gene uncertain. The CDR3 has 14 residues. Germline V CDR1 and CDR2: MNHEY, SVGAGI. V shed 0 bases and J shed 2 bases, with 5 bases lying between them. CDR3 sequence reads: CASSYSGGNQPQHF. CDR3 in DNA: TGTGCCAGCAGTTACTCAGGAGGCAATCAGCCCCAGCATTTT.

The V gene is TRBV7-2, the J gene TRBJ2-1; weak D call: TRBD2 (6 bases). Germline CDR1 reads SGHTA; CDR2 reads FQGNSA. CDR3 length: 12 residues. The V gene lost 4 bases and the J gene lost 8 bases, with 9 bases spanning the gap. CDR3 in DNA: TGTGCCAGCAGCTCGCCGGGGGATGAGCAGTTCTTC. It is translated as CASSSPGDEQFF. Full variable domain (rest looked up from reference TRBV7-2 and TRBJ2-1): GAGVSQSPSNKVTEKGKDVELRCDPISGHTALYWYRQSLGQGLEFLIYFQGNSAPDKSGLPSDRFSAERTGGSVSTLTIQRTQQEDSAVYLCASSSPGDEQFFGPGTRLTVL.

The chain couples TRBV27 to TRBJ2-1, with 10 bases fitting TRBD2. The length of the CDR3 is 15 residues. Germline CDR1 MNHEY, CDR2 SMNVEV (reference sequence). The ends lost 3 bases at V and 9 bases at J; junction bases unmatched: 8. DNA of the CDR3: TGTGCCAGCAGTTTGATCAGCGGGAGGGCCGGTGAGCAGTTCTTC. Translation: CASSLISGRAGEQFF.

The chain uses TRBV20-1 and TRBJ2-3; 12 positions agree with TRBD2. In germline, CDR1 is DFQATT, CDR2 SNEGSKA (reference sequence). V dropped 3 bases and J dropped 6; count of bases not matched to a gene: 7. This CDR3 contains 15 residues. In DNA form, the CDR3 reads TGCAGTGCTAGTCGCGGACTAGCGGGAAGGGATACGCAGTATTTT. Translated: CSASRGLAGRDTQYF.

This chain connects TRBV21-1 to TRBJ2-1; the DNA was not compared with TRBD2, the D call given in the table. TRBV21-1 is annotated as a pseudogene. The CDR3 sequence is 19 residues long. The CDR3 region has the DNA TGTGCCAGCAGCAAAGGGGTAACTAGCGGGAGAGATCCCCCCAATGAGCAGTTCTTC. It translates to CASSKGVTSGRDPPNEQFF.

This rearrangement joins TRBV25-1 to TRBJ1-3, with D uncertain. Germline CDR1 is MGHDK and CDR2 is SYGVNS. V was pared by 0 bases and J by 1 base, with 7 bases between. This CDR3 comprises 15 residues. The CDR3 region is CASSEYVPSGNTIYF. In DNA, the CDR3 is TGTGCCAGCAGTGAATATGTCCCGTCTGGAAACACCATATATTTT.

The chain combines TRBV5-4 with TRBJ1-2; 9 nucleotides align to TRBD1. The J segment lost 9 bases and the V segment lost 5 bases, leaving 14 bases of the junction unmatched. This CDR3 is built from 15 residues. Germline V gives CDR1 SGHNT, CDR2 YYREEE (reference sequence). CDR3 amino acids: CASRKLGTGRSSYTF. CDR3 nucleotide sequence: TGTGCCAGCAGAAAATTGGGGACAGGGAGGTCTAGCTACACCTTC.

This chain uses TRBV7-9 with TRBJ2-3, with no clear D. The CDR3 loop spans 14 amino acids. The germline V gene has CDR1 SEHNR and CDR2 FQNEAQ (reference sequence). V lost 8 bases and J lost 3, with 15 bases in between. CDR3 nucleotides: TGTGCCAGCCGATTGAAATTGGAGACAGATACGCAGTATTTT. It yields the protein CASRLKLETDTQYF.

On this clone: Just one base apart from a much larger clone, this may be a read error. Different DNA sequences within this sample yield the same CDR3. V gene TRBV11-2 combines with J gene TRBJ2-7; no firm D call. Germline V gives CDR1 SGHAT, CDR2 FQNNGV. V was cut by 2 bases and J by 0 bases, with 2 bases left in between. The CDR3 sequence is 12 residues long. This CDR3 reads CASSLRSYEQYF. CDR3 sequence (DNA): TGTGCCAGCAGCTTACGCTCCTACGAGCAGTACTTC. Full variable domain (remainder filled in from reference TRBV11-2 and TRBJ2-7): EAGVAQSPRYKIIEKRQSVAFWCNPISGHATLYWYQQILGQGPKLLIQFQNNGVVDDSQLPKDRFSAERLKGVDSTLKIQPAKLEDSAVYLCASSLRSYEQYFGPGTRLTVT.

The rearrangement joins TRBV6-5 to TRBJ2-1; weak D call: TRBD1 (5 bases). This CDR3 has 15 amino acids. V dropped 7 bases and J dropped 0 bases, with 13 bases sitting between them. Germline CDR1 is MNHEY and CDR2 is SVGAGI. The CDR3 here is CASTYRLSSYNEQFF. The CDR3 bases are TGTGCCAGCACCTACAGGCTTAGCTCCTACAATGAGCAGTTCTTC.

The count of this clone is one. The chain uses TRBV6-5 and TRBJ2-7; 12 bases are shared with TRBD2. The V and J ends lost 6 bases and 2 bases, in that order; junction bases with no gene match: 5. CDR3 length equals 15 residues. The germline CDR1 and CDR2 sequences are MNHEY and SVGAGI. CDR3 sequence: CASRTWTSGAYEQYF. CDR3 DNA: TGTGCCAGCAGAACCTGGACTAGCGGGGCCTACGAGCAGTACTTC.

There are a few counts of this clone. The chain uses TRBV29-1 and TRBJ2-3, with D hard to call. The CDR3 runs to 11 residues. The V gene's germline CDR1 is SQVTM and CDR2 ANQGSEA. Between the trimmed V and J ends, which lost 6 bases and 6 bases, there was a span of 10 bases. This chain's CDR3 is CSVRLGDTQYF. The CDR3 DNA reads as TGCAGCGTGAGACTCGGGGATACGCAGTATTTT.

The chain is built from TRBV3-1 (or the pseudogene TRBV3-2) and TRBJ2-3, with D possibly being TRBD2 (5 bases). V gave up 0 bases and J gave up 0 bases, with 7 bases separating them. This CDR3 spans 15 amino acids. Germline-derived CDR1 and CDR2 are LGHDT and YNNKEL (reference sequence). The chain's CDR3 is CASSQDRGSTDTQYF. In nucleotides, the CDR3 is TGTGCCAGCAGCCAAGATCGCGGGAGCACAGATACGCAGTATTTT.